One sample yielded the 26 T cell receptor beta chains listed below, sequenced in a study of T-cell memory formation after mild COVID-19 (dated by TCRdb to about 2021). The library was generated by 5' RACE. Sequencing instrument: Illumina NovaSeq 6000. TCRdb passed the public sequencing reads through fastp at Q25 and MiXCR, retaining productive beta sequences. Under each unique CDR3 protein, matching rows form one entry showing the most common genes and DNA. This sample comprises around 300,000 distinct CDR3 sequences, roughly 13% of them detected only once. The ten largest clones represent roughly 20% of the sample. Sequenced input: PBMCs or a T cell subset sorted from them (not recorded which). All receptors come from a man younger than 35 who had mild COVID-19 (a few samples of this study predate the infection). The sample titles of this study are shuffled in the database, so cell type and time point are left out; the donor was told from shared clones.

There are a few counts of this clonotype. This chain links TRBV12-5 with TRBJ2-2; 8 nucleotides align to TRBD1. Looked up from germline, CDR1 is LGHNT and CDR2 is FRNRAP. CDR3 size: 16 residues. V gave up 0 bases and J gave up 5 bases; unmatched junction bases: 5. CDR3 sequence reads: CASGLVQGDPTGELFF. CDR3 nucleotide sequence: TGTGCTAGTGGTTTGGTACAGGGGGATCCGACCGGGGAGCTGTTTTTT.

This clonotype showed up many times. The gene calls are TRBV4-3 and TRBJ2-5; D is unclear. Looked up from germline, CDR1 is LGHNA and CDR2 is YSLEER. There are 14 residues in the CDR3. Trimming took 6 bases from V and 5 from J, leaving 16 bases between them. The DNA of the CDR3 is TGCGCCAGCAGTAAGGGTGTTTTTCAGGAGACCCAGTACTTC. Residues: CASSKGVFQETQYF.

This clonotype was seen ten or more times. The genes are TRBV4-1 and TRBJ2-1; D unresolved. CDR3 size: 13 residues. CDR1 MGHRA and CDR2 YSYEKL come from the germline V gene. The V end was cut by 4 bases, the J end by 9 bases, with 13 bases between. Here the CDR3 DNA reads TGCGCCAGCAGCCCCTGGACCGGGTTTGAGCAGTTCTTC. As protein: CASSPWTGFEQFF.

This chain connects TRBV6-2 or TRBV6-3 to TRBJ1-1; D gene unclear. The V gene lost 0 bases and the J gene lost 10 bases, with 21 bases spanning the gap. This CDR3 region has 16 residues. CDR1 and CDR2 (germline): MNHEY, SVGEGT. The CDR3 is CASSYSSIGSRWAAFF. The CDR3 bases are TGTGCCAGCAGTTACTCGTCTATAGGGTCCAGATGGGCAGCTTTCTTT.

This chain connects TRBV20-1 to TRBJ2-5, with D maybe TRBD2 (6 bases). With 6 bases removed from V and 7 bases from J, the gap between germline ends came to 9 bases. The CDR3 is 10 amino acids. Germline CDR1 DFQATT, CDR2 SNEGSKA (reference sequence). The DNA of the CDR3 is TGCAGTGCGTTGCGGGGGACCCAGTACTTC. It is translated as CSALRGTQYF.

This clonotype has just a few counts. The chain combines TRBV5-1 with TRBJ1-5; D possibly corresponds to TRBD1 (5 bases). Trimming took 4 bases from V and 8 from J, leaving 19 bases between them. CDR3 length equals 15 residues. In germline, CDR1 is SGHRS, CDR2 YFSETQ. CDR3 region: CASSKGTATGEPQHF. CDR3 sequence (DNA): TGCGCCAGCAGCAAGGGGACGGCGACCGGGGAGCCCCAGCATTTT.

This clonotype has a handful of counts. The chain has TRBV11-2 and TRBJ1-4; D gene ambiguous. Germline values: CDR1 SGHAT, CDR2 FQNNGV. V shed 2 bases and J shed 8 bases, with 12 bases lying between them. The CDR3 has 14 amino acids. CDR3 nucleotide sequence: TGTGCCAGCAGCTTAAGTGGGGTCCGGGAAAAACTGTTTTTT. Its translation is CASSLSGVREKLFF.

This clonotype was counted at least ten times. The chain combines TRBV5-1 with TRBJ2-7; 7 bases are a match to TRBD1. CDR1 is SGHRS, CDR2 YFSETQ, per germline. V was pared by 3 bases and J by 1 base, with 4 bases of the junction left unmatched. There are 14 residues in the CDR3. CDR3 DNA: TGCGCCAGCAGCTCGCAGGGACAGTCCTACGAGCAGTACTTC. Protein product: CASSSQGQSYEQYF.

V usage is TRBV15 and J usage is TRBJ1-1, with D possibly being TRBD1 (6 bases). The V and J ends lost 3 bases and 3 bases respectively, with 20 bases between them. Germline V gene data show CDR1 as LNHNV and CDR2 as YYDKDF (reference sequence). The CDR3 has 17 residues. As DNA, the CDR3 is TGTGCCACCAGCAGGGGTAAAATGGACAGAACTGACACTGAAGCTTTCTTT. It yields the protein CATSRGKMDRTDTEAFF. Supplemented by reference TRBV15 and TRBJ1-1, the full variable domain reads DAMVIQNPRYQVTQFGKPVTLSCSQTLNHNVMYWYQQKSSQAPKLLFHYYDKDFNNEADTPDNFQSRRPNTSFCFLDIRSPGLGDTAMYLCATSRGKMDRTDTEAFFGQGTRLTVV.

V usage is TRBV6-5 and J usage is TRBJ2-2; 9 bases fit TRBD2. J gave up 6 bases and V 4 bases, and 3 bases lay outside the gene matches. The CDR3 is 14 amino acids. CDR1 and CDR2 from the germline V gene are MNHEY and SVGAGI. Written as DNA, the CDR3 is TGTGCCAGCAGTTCTATAGCGGGGGCCGGGGAGCTGTTTTTT. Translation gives CASSSIAGAGELFF.

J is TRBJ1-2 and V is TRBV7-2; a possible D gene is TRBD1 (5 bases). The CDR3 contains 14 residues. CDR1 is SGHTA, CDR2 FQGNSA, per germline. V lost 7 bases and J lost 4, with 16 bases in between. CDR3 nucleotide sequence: TGTGCCAGCACACAAATGACAGCCTCCTATGGCTACACCTTC. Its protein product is CASTQMTASYGYTF.

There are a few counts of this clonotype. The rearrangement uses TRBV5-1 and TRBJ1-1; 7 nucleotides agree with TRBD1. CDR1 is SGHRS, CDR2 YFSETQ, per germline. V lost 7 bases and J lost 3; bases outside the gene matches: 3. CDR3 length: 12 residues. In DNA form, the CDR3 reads TGCGCCAGCCAAGACAGGGACACTGAAGCTTTCTTT. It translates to CASQDRDTEAFF.

CDR3 coding DNA: TGTGCCAGCAGTCCCGGCAACGGCCTTGGCTACACCTTC. It encodes CASSPGNGLGYTF. This chain connects TRBV6-4 to TRBJ1-2; unclear D gene. Germline lookup yields CDR1 MRHNA and CDR2 SNTAGT. Trimming took 5 bases from V and 7 from J, leaving 14 bases between them. This CDR3 has 13 amino acids.

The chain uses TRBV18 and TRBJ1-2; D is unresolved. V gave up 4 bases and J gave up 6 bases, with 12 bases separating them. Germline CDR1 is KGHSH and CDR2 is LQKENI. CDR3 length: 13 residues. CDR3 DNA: TGTGCCAGCTCACTCAGGTATCAAGATGGCTACACCTTC. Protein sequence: CASSLRYQDGYTF.

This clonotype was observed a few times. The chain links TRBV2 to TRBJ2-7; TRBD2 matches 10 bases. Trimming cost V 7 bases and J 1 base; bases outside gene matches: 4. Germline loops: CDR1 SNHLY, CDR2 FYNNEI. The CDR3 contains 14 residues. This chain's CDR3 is CASKPGLASYEQYF. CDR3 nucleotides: TGTGCCAGCAAACCGGGACTAGCGTCCTACGAGCAGTACTTC.

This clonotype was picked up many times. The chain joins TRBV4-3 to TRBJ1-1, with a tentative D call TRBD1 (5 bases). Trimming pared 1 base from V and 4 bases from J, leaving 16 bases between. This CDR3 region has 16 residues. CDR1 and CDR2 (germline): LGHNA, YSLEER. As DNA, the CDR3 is TGCGCCAGCAGCCAAGCCCTCTCGGGGGGACGCACTGAAGCTTTCTTT. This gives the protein CASSQALSGGRTEAFF.

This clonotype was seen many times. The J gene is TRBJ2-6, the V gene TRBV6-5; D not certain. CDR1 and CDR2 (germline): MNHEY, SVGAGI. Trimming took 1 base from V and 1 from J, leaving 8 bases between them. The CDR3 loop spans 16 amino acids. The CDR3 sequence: CASSYFGTSGANVLTF. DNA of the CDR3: TGTGCCAGCAGTTACTTCGGAACATCTGGGGCCAACGTCCTGACTTTC.

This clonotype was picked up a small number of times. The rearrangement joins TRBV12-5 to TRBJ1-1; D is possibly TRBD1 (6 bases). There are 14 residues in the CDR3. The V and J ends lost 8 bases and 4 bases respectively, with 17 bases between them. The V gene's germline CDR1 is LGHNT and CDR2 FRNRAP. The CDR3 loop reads CASRTDPGLTEAFF. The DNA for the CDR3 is TGTGCTAGTCGGACAGATCCCGGTCTCACTGAAGCTTTCTTT.

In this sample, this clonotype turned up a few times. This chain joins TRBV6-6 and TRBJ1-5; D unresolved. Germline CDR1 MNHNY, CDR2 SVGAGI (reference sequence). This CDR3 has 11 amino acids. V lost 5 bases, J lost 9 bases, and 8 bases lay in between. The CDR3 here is CASSVPGPQHF. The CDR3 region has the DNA TGTGCCAGCAGTGTCCCAGGGCCCCAGCATTTT.

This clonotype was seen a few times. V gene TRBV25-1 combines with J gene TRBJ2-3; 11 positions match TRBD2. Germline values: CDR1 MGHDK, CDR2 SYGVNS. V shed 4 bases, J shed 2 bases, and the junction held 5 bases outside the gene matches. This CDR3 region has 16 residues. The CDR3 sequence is CASSGLSGGATDTQYF. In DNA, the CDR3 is TGTGCCAGCAGTGGACTTAGCGGGGGGGCCACAGATACGCAGTATTTT.

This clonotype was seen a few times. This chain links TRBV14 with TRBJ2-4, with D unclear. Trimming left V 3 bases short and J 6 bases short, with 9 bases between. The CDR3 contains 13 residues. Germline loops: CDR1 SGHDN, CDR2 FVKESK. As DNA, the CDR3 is TGTGCCAGCAGCCATGGGTTCACAAACATTCAGTACTTC. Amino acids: CASSHGFTNIQYF.

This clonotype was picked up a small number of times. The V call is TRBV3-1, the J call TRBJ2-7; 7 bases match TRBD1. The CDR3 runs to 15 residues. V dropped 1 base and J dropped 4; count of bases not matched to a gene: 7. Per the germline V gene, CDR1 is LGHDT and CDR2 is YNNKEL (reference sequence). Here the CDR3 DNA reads TGTGCCAGCAGCCAAGGGGCAGGGGGAAAGTACGAGCAGTACTTC. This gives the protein CASSQGAGGKYEQYF.

CDR3 nucleotides: TGTGCCAGCAGCCCCCACGACAGGGTCGTTGGCTACACCTTC. Its translation is CASSPHDRVVGYTF. The rearrangement links TRBV7-9 to TRBJ1-2, with 7 positions matching TRBD1. The V gene's germline CDR1 is SEHNR and CDR2 FQNEAQ (reference sequence). Losses at the gene ends were 5 bases for V and 7 bases for J; bases not matched to a gene: 10. The CDR3 consists of 14 residues.

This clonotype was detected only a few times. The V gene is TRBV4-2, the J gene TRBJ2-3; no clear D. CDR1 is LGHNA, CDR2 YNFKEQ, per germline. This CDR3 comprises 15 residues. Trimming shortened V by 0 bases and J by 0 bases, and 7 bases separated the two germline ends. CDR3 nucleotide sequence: TGTGCCAGCAGCCAAGAAACAGACAGCACAGATACGCAGTATTTT. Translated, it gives CASSQETDSTDTQYF.

This chain's CDR3 is CASSILSEETQYF. Written as DNA, the CDR3 is TGTGCCAGTAGTATTTTGAGTGAAGAGACCCAGTACTTC. The gene calls are TRBV19 and TRBJ2-5; no firm D call. This CDR3 is 13 amino acids long. Between the trimmed V and J ends, which lost 3 bases and 3 bases, there was a span of 8 bases. CDR1 is LNHDA and CDR2 is SQIVND in the germline V gene (reference sequence).

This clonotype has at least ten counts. The chain's CDR3 is CASSSSNLGNEQFF. CDR3 in DNA: TGTGCCAGCAGCTCGTCTAACCTTGGAAATGAGCAGTTCTTC. This sequence joins TRBV7-2 and TRBJ2-1; D call uncertain. Germline CDR1 is SGHTA and CDR2 is FQGNSA. The germline V and J ends were trimmed by 4 bases and 7 bases, with 14 bases remaining between them. The CDR3 is 14 residues long.